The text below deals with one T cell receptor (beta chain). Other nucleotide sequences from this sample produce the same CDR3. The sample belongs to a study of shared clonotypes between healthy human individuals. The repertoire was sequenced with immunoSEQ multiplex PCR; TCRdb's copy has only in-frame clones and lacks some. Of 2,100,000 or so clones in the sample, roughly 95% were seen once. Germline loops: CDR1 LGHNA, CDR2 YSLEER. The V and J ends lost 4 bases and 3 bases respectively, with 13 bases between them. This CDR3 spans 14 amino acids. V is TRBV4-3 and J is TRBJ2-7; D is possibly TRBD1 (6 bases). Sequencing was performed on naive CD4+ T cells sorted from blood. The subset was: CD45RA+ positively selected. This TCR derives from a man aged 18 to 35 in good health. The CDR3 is CASSPGPRGYEQYF. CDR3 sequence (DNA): TGCGCCAGCAGCCCGGGGCCCAGGGGCTACGAGCAGTACTTC.